This TCR beta chain was obtained from a study of siplizumab effects on memory and regulatory T cells. Study-level points and caveats: Naive T cells looked more diverse than memory cells, and they looked like major contributors to the alloresponse. Naive or memory phenotype assignment was not possible for roughly 80-95% of proliferating CD4+ or CD8+ clones. Unstimulated subsets captured only a minor fraction of alloreactive clones.

Method: immunoSEQ multiplex PCR; TCRdb's copy keeps in-frame clones and lacks some. In the table there are about 100,000 clones, 94% of which are singletons. This clone was seen only a few times. The antigen remains undetermined. V shed 2 bases and J shed 4 bases, with 11 bases lying between them. CDR1 is SGHKS and CDR2 is YYEKEE in the germline V gene (reference sequence). CDR3 length: 14 residues. The receptor was isolated from a human donor in good health. Source material: non-Treg CD4+ T cells sorted from blood. This rearrangement joins TRBV5-5 to TRBJ2-3, with TRBD1 as a possible D gene (5 bases). CDR3 coding DNA: TGTGCCAGCAGCTTCAGTGTCAGGGCAGATACGCAGTATTTT. Translated, it gives CASSFSVRADTQYF.